The 22 T cell receptor beta chains presented below share a single source sample, sequenced in a study of post-analysis software for immune sequencing data. Broader study findings: Controls showed lower frequencies than patients for roughly five TRBV segments, and TRBV5-6, TRBV5-1 and TRBV20-1 were among these.

The antigens these receptors bind are not known. Each TCR beta cDNA library carried unique molecular identifiers. TCRdb fed the PCR reads into MiXCR, producing one record per CDR3 protein. The sample contains roughly 170,000 distinct CDR3 sequences, about 29% of which appear only once. Sequences were obtained from blood. Receptors were obtained from a girl aged 10-17 years with multiple sclerosis.

This chain joins TRBV19 and TRBJ1-5; D uncertain. There are 13 residues in the CDR3. Germline V gene data show CDR1 as LNHDA and CDR2 as SQIVND (reference sequence). Trimming cost V 3 bases and J 5 bases, with 8 bases left between them. The CDR3 spells CASSIGLDQPQHF. The CDR3 DNA follows: TGTGCCAGTAGTATCGGGCTGGATCAGCCCCAGCATTTT.

The chain links TRBV27 to TRBJ1-1; 7 nucleotides line up with TRBD1. The CDR3 contains 13 residues. Germline loops: CDR1 MNHEY, CDR2 SMNVEV (reference sequence). With 4 bases clipped from V and 1 base from J, the junction kept 0 bases outside the gene matches. The CDR3 region is CASSYRGNTEAFF. CDR3 nucleotides: TGTGCCAGCAGTTACAGGGGGAACACTGAAGCTTTCTTT.

This clonotype showed up just a few times. The CDR3 region is CASSFTQDTEAFF. CDR3 bases: TGTGCCAGCAGCTTTACTCAGGACACTGAAGCTTTCTTT. The chain carries TRBV7-3 and TRBJ1-1; D is uncertain. Germline CDR1 reads SGHTA; CDR2 reads FQGTGA. Trimming stripped 3 bases from V and 3 bases from J, with 8 bases between. This CDR3 region has 13 residues.

For this clonotype: A read error is possible here, since a much larger clone lies one base away. V and J are TRBV4-1 and TRBJ2-5; no clear D. CDR3 length: 15 residues. CDR1 is MGHRA, CDR2 YSYEKL, per germline. CDR3 nucleotide sequence: TGCGCCAGCAGCCAAGGGTTTTTCAGGCAAGAGACCCAGTGCTTC. Encoded protein: CASSQGFFRQETQCF.

The chain employs TRBV5-1 and TRBJ1-1; D not certain. Trimming stripped 3 bases from V and 7 bases from J, with 13 bases between. The CDR3 length is 13 residues. Germline V CDR1 and CDR2: SGHRS, YFSETQ. This chain's CDR3 is CASSSWVGYEAFF. The DNA of the CDR3 is TGCGCCAGCAGCTCGTGGGTCGGGTATGAAGCTTTCTTT.

Ten or more counts support this clonotype. The V gene is TRBV10-2, the J gene TRBJ2-7, with unresolved D. Germline CDR1 is WSHSY and CDR2 is SAAADI. CDR3 length equals 15 residues. The V and J ends lost 0 bases and 5 bases respectively, with 14 bases between them. The CDR3 reads CASSESRYGPNEQYF. In DNA, the CDR3 is TGCGCCAGCAGTGAGTCCCGTTATGGCCCCAACGAGCAGTACTTC.

The J gene is TRBJ1-1, the V gene TRBV20-1; D is ambiguous. The CDR3 has 13 amino acids. Per germline, CDR1 DFQATT and CDR2 SNEGSKA (reference sequence). Trimming stripped 2 bases from V and 3 bases from J, with 10 bases between. For the CDR3, the DNA is TGCAGTGCTAGATCGACCGGCGACACTGAAGCTTTCTTT. The encoded protein is CSARSTGDTEAFF.

This clonotype appeared a few times. The rearrangement uses TRBV11-2 and TRBJ2-5; tentative D call: TRBD2 (6 bases). V lost 5 bases to trimming and J lost 5 bases, with 12 bases between them. This CDR3 is built from 13 residues. Germline V gene lookup returns CDR1 SGHAT and CDR2 FQNNGV. DNA for the CDR3: TGTGCCAGCAGCGTACCGGGGGTCGAGACCCAGTACTTC. It translates to CASSVPGVETQYF. Supplemented by reference TRBV11-2 and TRBJ2-5, the full variable domain reads EAGVAQSPRYKIIEKRQSVAFWCNPISGHATLYWYQQILGQGPKLLIQFQNNGVVDDSQLPKDRFSAERLKGVDSTLKIQPAKLEDSAVYLCASSVPGVETQYFGPGTRLLVL.

Comments on this clonotype: A much larger clone lies one base from this, so it may be a read error. The V call is TRBV29-1, the J call TRBJ1-2; the D gene is possibly TRBD1 (5 bases). V lost 6 bases, J lost 8 bases, and 19 bases lay in between. The CDR3 spans 13 residues. Germline V gives CDR1 SQVTM, CDR2 ANQGSEA. The CDR3 sequence: CSVGGEGPYGYTF. DNA of the CDR3: TGCAGCGTCGGGGGTGAGGGGCCCTACGGCTACACCTTC.

The chain carries TRBV11-3 and TRBJ2-1; 10 bases agree with TRBD1. Per germline, CDR1 SGHNT and CDR2 YENEEA. V trimming: 5 bases; J trimming: 8 bases; junction bases outside the gene matches: 6. The CDR3 is 14 amino acids. The CDR3 bases are TGTGCCAGCAGCCCATGGACAGGGGGTGATGAGCAGTTCTTC. Amino acid sequence: CASSPWTGGDEQFF.

In regard to this clonotype: This clone may be a read error of a much larger clone one base away. The chain links TRBV21-1 to TRBJ2-1. TRBV21-1 constitutes a pseudogene. The CDR3 length is 18 residues. In nucleotides, the CDR3 is TGTGCCAGCAGCATGGTTTTCTACTACCGCAGATCCCACAATGAGCAGTTCTTC. Translating it yields CASSMVFYYRRSHNEQFF.

This chain links TRBV29-1 with TRBJ2-3; D might be TRBD2 (6 bases). The V and J ends lost 0 bases and 10 bases respectively, with 11 bases between them. Germline CDR1 reads SQVTM; CDR2 reads ANQGSEA. This CDR3 has 12 amino acids. CDR3 loop: CSVEEPSEAQYF. CDR3 in DNA: TGCAGCGTTGAAGAGCCTAGCGAGGCGCAGTATTTT.

Concerning this clonotype itself: One junction end does not reproduce the germline sequence, and a read error may be involved. This chain links TRBV30 with TRBJ1-1, with a weak D call TRBD1 (5 bases). Germline V CDR1 and CDR2: GTSNPN, SVGIG (reference sequence). This CDR3 spans 13 amino acids. CDR3 DNA: TGTGCCCGGAGTGTGGGGGATGGCACTGAAGCTTTCTTT. Protein product: CARSVGDGTEAFF.

This clonotype was counted between two and nine times. The V gene is TRBV4-1, the J gene TRBJ1-2; maybe TRBD1 (5 bases). The V end was cut by 2 bases, the J end by 4 bases, with 17 bases between. CDR3 length: 16 residues. Germline lookup yields CDR1 MGHRA and CDR2 YSYEKL. Written as DNA, the CDR3 is TGCGCCAGCAGCCAAAGAGGGGAAGGAGGAGGCTATGGCTACACCTTC. The encoded protein is CASSQRGEGGGYGYTF.

The sample holds a few counts of this clonotype. The junction and the germline gene differ at one end; a read error may be behind it. The rearrangement uses TRBV19 and TRBJ2-1; D may be TRBD2 (6 bases). This CDR3 has 15 residues. Germline V lookup: CDR1 LNHDA, CDR2 SQIVND (reference sequence). CDR3 region: CAGSMLPSAYNEQFF. DNA for the CDR3: TGTGCCGGTAGTATGCTACCTAGCGCCTACAATGAGCAGTTCTTC.

This clonotype was picked up many times. This chain connects TRBV7-2 to TRBJ1-5; no definite D call. Germline V gene sequence: CDR1 SGHTA, CDR2 FQGNSA. This CDR3 contains 12 residues. V lost 1 base and J 3 bases, leaving 1 base between the germline ends. The DNA for the CDR3 is TGTGCCAGCAGCTTAGACAATCAGCCCCAGCATTTT. Protein product: CASSLDNQPQHF. Full variable domain (remainder filled in from reference TRBV7-2 and TRBJ1-5): GAGVSQSPSNKVTEKGKDVELRCDPISGHTALYWYRQSLGQGLEFLIYFQGNSAPDKSGLPSDRFSAERTGGSVSTLTIQRTQQEDSAVYLCASSLDNQPQHFGDGTRLSIL.

This clonotype was seen only a few times. The chain has TRBV4-1 and TRBJ2-3; the D is unclear. Germline-derived CDR1 and CDR2 are MGHRA and YSYEKL. Trimming took 0 bases from V and 0 from J, leaving 4 bases between them. The CDR3 loop spans 14 amino acids. CDR3 DNA sequence: TGCGCCAGCAGCCAAGAACGCAGCACAGATACGCAGTATTTT. Translation: CASSQERSTDTQYF.

The sample holds a few counts of this clonotype. V gene TRBV7-8 combines with J gene TRBJ1-6, with D unclear. The CDR3 is made up of 17 amino acids. V shed 0 bases and J shed 6 bases, with 15 bases lying between them. Per the germline V gene, CDR1 is SGHVS and CDR2 is FQNEAQ. The CDR3 nucleotides are TGTGCCAGCAGCTTAGCGACGGGAATTTCTAGTAATTCACCCCTCCACTTT. Its protein is CASSLATGISSNSPLHF.

This sequence joins TRBV19 and TRBJ1-5; D gene unclear. Per germline, CDR1 LNHDA and CDR2 SQIVND (reference sequence). CDR3 length: 15 amino acids. The V and J ends lost 1 base and 3 bases respectively, with 10 bases between them. CDR3 sequence reads: CASSIVGLDNQPQHF. The CDR3 DNA is TGTGCCAGTAGTATAGTCGGTTTGGACAATCAGCCCCAGCATTTT.

Worth noting for this clonotype: Being one base from a much bigger clone, this may be a read error. The CDR3 sequence: CAGSQIGGLAGEGEQFF. The CDR3 nucleotides are TGCGCCGGCAGCCAAATCGGGGGACTAGCGGGGGAGGGGGAGCAGTTCTTC. The V gene is TRBV4-1, the J gene TRBJ2-1; TRBD2 agrees at 14 bases. This CDR3 spans 17 amino acids. Germline loops: CDR1 MGHRA, CDR2 YSYEKL.

In this sample, this clonotype turned up a few times. J is TRBJ1-1 and V is TRBV3-1, with D tentatively TRBD1 (6 bases). The germline CDR1 and CDR2 sequences are LGHDT and YNNKEL (reference sequence). This CDR3 has 14 residues. V was clipped by 3 bases and J by 0 bases, with 8 bases between them. CDR3 DNA: TGTGCCAGCAGCCAGTCAGGGGTGAACACTGAAGCTTTCTTT. Encoded protein: CASSQSGVNTEAFF. Complete variable domain (other parts from reference TRBV3-1 and TRBJ1-1): DTAVSQTPKYLVTQMGNDKSIKCEQNLGHDTMYWYKQDSKKFLKIMFSYNNKELIINETVPNRFSPKSPDKAHLNLHINSLELGDSAVYFCASSQSGVNTEAFFGQGTRLTVV.

This chain connects TRBV19 to TRBJ2-2; D ambiguous. CDR3 length equals 14 residues. Trimming left V 6 bases short and J 0 bases short, with 8 bases between. Per germline, CDR1 LNHDA and CDR2 SQIVND (reference sequence). The CDR3 protein is CASRSAANTGELFF. CDR3 DNA sequence: TGTGCCAGTAGGTCGGCCGCGAACACCGGGGAGCTGTTTTTT.